The 10 T cell receptor beta chains below all came from one sample that was sequenced in a study of CD8 T cells in Susac syndrome. Random hexamers were used to reverse transcribe roughly 0.45 to 1 ug of RNA. TCRdb reprocessed the immunoSEQ multiplex PCR reads via MiXCR and lists one record per CDR3 protein. The sample consists of 100,000 to 150,000 distinct CDR3 sequences, over 90% of them appearing once. Sequencing input: CD4+ T cells from PBMCs. These receptor sequences come from a human donor in good health.

The CDR3 DNA is TGTGCCAGCAGTTTGCGAGGGGGCGGGGAGACCCAGTACTTC. This gives the protein CASSLRGGGETQYF. The V and J genes are TRBV28 and TRBJ2-5; TRBD1 matches at 7 bases. After removal of 3 bases from V and 5 bases from J, the junction contained 6 bases not matched to a gene. Germline V gives CDR1 MDHEN, CDR2 SYDVKM. The CDR3 has 14 amino acids.

The gene calls are TRBV29-1 and TRBJ2-3; tentative D call: TRBD2 (6 bases). The germline V gene encodes CDR1 SQVTM and CDR2 ANQGSEA. The CDR3 loop spans 14 amino acids. V lost 3 bases and J 5 bases, leaving 15 bases between the germline ends. As DNA, the CDR3 is TGCAGCGTTGAGGGGGGAGGTTCGGGAGATACGCAGTATTTT. This gives the protein CSVEGGGSGDTQYF.

The J gene is TRBJ2-1, the V gene TRBV6-2 or TRBV6-3, with D unclear. V gave up 6 bases and J gave up 7 bases, with 10 bases separating them. CDR3 length: 12 amino acids. Germline assignment: CDR1 MNHEY and CDR2 SVGEGT. Written as DNA, the CDR3 is TGTGCCAGCAGCTCTTACATGAATGAGCAGTTCTTC. Translated, it gives CASSSYMNEQFF.

This chain's CDR3 is CAWSPDRTSGSREQYF. CDR3 sequence (DNA): TGTGCCTGGAGCCCTGATAGGACTAGCGGGAGTAGGGAGCAGTACTTC. The chain carries TRBV30 and TRBJ2-7; 13 nucleotides line up with TRBD2. Trimming cost V 3 bases and J 7 bases; bases outside gene matches: 12. The length of the CDR3 is 16 residues. In germline, CDR1 is GTSNPN, CDR2 SVGIG (reference sequence).

The genes are TRBV2 and TRBJ2-5; D ambiguous. The germline V and J ends were trimmed by 6 bases and 5 bases, with 10 bases remaining between them. Germline V gene sequence: CDR1 SNHLY, CDR2 FYNNEI. The CDR3 has 12 amino acids. The CDR3 DNA reads TGTGCCAGCAGCCCCGAAACGGAGACCCAGTACTTC. The encoded protein is CASSPETETQYF.

This chain uses TRBV7-6 with TRBJ2-1; TRBD2 matches at 13 bases. The CDR3 extends over 15 amino acids. Germline V gene lookup returns CDR1 SGHVS and CDR2 FNYEAQ. Trimming removed 5 bases from V and 7 bases from J; junction bases left unmatched: 5. CDR3 sequence (DNA): TGTGCCAGCAGCCGGACTAGCGGGAGAACGAATGAGCAGTTCTTC. It specifies CASSRTSGRTNEQFF.

The chain carries TRBV29-1 and TRBJ2-2; no clear D gene. The CDR3 extends over 13 amino acids. Germline CDR1 reads SQVTM; CDR2 reads ANQGSEA. V was clipped by 3 bases and J by 4 bases, with 9 bases between them. In nucleotides, the CDR3 is TGCAGCGTTGAGAGGTTGAGCACCGGGGAGCTGTTTTTT. This gives the protein CSVERLSTGELFF.

The chain couples TRBV7-2 to TRBJ1-1; D is uncertain. CDR3 length: 14 amino acids. Germline V gives CDR1 SGHTA, CDR2 FQGNSA. V was pared by 5 bases and J by 6 bases, with 16 bases between. Here the CDR3 reads CASSPSPPSAEAFF. In DNA, the CDR3 is TGTGCCAGCAGCCCCTCCCCCCCGAGTGCTGAAGCTTTCTTT.

The chain employs TRBV27 and TRBJ2-1; D unclear. V was cut by 5 bases and J by 9 bases, with 14 bases left in between. Germline V gene data show CDR1 as MNHEY and CDR2 as SMNVEV (reference sequence). The CDR3 has 13 amino acids. The CDR3 spells CASSMTPPGEQFF. The CDR3 nucleotides are TGTGCCAGCAGTATGACCCCGCCGGGTGAGCAGTTCTTC.

The chain recombines TRBV6-1 with TRBJ1-5; TRBD1 agrees at 12 bases. Germline CDR1 MNHNS, CDR2 SASEGT. The V gene end was trimmed by 7 bases and the J gene end by 3 bases; junction bases not matched to a gene: 13. The CDR3 is made up of 18 amino acids. The CDR3 loop reads CASNFRDRGRGNNQPQHF. CDR3 bases: TGTGCCAGCAACTTCCGGGACAGGGGGCGTGGGAACAATCAGCCCCAGCATTTT.